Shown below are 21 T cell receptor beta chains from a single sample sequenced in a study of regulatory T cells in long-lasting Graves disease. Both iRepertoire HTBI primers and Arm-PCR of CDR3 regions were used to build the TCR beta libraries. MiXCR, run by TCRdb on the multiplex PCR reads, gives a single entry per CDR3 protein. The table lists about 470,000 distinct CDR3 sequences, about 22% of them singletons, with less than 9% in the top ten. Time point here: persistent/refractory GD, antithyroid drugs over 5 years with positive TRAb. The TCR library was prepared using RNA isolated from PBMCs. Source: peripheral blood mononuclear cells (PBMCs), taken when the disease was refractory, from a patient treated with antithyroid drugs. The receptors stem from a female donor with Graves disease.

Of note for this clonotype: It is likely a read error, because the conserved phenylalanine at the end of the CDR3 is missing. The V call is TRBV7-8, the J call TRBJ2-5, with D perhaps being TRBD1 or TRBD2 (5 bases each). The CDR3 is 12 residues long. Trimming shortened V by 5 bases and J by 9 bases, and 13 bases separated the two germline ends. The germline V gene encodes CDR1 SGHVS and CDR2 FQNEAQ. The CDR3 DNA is TGTGCCAGCAGCCCCTCCCGGGACGCCCAGTACCTC. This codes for CASSPSRDAQYL.

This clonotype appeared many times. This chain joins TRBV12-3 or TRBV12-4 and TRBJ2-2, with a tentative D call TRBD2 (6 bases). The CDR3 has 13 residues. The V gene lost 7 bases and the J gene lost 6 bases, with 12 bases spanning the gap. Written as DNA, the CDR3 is TGTGCCAGCAAGACGGTAGCGGCCGGGGAGCTGTTTTTT. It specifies CASKTVAAGELFF.

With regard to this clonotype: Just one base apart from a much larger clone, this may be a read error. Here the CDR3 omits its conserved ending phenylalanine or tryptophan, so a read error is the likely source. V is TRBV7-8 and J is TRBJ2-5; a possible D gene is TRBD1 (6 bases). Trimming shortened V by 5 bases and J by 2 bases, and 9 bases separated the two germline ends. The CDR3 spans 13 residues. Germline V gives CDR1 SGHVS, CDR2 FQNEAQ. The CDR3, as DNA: TGTGCCAGCAGCCACGACAGGCAAGAGACCCAGTACTCC. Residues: CASSHDRQETQYS.

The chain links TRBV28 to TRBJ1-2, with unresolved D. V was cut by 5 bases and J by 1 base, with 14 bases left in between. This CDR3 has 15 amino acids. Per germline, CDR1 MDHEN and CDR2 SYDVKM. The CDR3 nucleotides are TGTGCCAGCAGTCCCGGGAGTCTCCTTAACTATGGCTACACCTTC. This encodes CASSPGSLLNYGYTF.

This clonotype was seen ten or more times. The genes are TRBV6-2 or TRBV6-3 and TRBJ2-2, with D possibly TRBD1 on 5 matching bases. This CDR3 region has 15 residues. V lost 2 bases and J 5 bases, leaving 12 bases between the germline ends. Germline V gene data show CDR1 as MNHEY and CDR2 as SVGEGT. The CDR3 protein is CASSYIPRQTGELFF. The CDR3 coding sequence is TGTGCCAGCAGTTACATCCCCCGACAGACCGGGGAGCTGTTTTTT.

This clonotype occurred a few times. The CDR3 reads CASSKVRDSGANVLTF. The CDR3 DNA is TGTGCCAGTAGTAAAGTTCGAGACTCTGGGGCCAACGTCCTGACTTTC. This chain connects TRBV19 to TRBJ2-6, with D unclear. CDR1 and CDR2 (germline): LNHDA, SQIVND (reference sequence). The CDR3 covers 16 residues. The germline V and J ends were trimmed by 4 bases and 0 bases, with 10 bases remaining between them.

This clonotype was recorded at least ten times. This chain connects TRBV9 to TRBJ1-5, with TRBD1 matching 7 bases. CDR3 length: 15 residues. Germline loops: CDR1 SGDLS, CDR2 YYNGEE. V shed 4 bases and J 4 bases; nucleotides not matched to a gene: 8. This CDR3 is CASSLAGTENQPQHF. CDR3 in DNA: TGTGCCAGCAGCTTGGCTGGGACAGAAAATCAGCCCCAGCATTTT. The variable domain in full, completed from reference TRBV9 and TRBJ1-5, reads DSGVTQTPKHLITATGQRVTLRCSPRSGDLSVYWYQQSLDQGLQFLIQYYNGEERAKGNILERFSAQQFPDLHSELNLSSLELGDSALYFCASSLAGTENQPQHFGDGTRLSIL.

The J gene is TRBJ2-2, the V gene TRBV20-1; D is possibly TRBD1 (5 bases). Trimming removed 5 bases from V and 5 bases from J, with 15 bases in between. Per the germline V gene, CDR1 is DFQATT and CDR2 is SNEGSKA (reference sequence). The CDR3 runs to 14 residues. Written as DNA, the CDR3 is TGCAGTGCTCCCTCGGCAGGGAAAACCGGGGAGCTGTTTTTT. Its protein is CSAPSAGKTGELFF.

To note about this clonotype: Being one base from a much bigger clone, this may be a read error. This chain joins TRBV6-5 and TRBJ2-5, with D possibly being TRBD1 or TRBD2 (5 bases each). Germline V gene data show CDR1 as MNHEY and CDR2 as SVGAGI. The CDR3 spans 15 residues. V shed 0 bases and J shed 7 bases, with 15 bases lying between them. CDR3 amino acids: CASSYSQGEEGTQYF. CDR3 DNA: TGTGCCAGCAGTTACTCTCAGGGAGAGGAAGGGACCCAGTACTTC.

CDR3 loop: CASSLGGLVGGEQFF. For the CDR3, the DNA is TGTGCCAGCAGTTTGGGGGGACTAGTTGGGGGTGAGCAGTTCTTC. The J gene is TRBJ2-1, the V gene TRBV28, with 8 bases aligning to TRBD2. J gave up 9 bases and V 3 bases, and 10 bases lay outside the gene matches. The CDR3 is 15 amino acids. The germline V gene has CDR1 MDHEN and CDR2 SYDVKM.

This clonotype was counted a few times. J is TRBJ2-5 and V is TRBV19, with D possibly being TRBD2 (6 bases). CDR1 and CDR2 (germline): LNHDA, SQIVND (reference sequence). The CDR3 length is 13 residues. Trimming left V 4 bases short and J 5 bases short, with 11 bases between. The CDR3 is CASSTRRGETQYF. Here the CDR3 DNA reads TGTGCCAGTAGTACCCGACGGGGGGAGACCCAGTACTTC. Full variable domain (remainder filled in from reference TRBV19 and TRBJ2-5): DGGITQSPKYLFRKEGQNVTLSCEQNLNHDAMYWYRQDPGQGLRLIYYSQIVNDFQKGDIAEGYSVSREKKESFPLTVTSAQKNPTAFYLCASSTRRGETQYFGPGTRLLVL.

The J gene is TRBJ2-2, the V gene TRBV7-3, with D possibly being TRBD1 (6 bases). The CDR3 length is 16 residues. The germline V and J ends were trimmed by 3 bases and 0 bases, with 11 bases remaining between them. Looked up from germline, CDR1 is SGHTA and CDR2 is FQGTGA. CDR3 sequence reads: CASSLTGGANTGELFF. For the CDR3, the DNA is TGTGCCAGCAGCTTGACAGGAGGTGCGAACACCGGGGAGCTGTTTTTT.

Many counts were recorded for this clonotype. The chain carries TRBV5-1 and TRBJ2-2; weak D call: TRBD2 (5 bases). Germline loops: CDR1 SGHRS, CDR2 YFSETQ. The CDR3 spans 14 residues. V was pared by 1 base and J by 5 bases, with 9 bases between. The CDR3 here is CASSLNPGTGELFF. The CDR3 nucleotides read TGCGCCAGCAGCTTGAACCCGGGGACCGGGGAGCTGTTTTTT.

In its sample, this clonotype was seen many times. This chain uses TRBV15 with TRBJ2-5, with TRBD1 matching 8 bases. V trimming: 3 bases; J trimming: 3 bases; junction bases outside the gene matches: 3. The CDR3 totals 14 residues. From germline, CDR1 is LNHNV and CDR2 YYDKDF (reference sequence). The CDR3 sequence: CATSRGDRKETQYF. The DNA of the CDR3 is TGTGCCACCAGCAGGGGGGACAGGAAAGAGACCCAGTACTTC.

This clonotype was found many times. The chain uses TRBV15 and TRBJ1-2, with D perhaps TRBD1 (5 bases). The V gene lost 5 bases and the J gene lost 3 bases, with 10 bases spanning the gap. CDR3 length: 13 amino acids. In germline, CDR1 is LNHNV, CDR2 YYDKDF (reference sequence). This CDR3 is CATSEGQDYGYTF. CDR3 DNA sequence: TGTGCCACCAGCGAGGGGCAGGACTATGGCTACACCTTC. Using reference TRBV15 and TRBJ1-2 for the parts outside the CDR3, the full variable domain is DAMVIQNPRYQVTQFGKPVTLSCSQTLNHNVMYWYQQKSSQAPKLLFHYYDKDFNNEADTPDNFQSRRPNTSFCFLDIRSPGLGDTAMYLCATSEGQDYGYTFGSGTRLTVV.

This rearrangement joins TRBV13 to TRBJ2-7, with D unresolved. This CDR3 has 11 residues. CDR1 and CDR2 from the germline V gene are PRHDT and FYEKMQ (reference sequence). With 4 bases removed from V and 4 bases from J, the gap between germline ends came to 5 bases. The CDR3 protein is CASSWRYEQYF. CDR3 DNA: TGTGCCAGCAGCTGGCGATACGAGCAGTACTTC.

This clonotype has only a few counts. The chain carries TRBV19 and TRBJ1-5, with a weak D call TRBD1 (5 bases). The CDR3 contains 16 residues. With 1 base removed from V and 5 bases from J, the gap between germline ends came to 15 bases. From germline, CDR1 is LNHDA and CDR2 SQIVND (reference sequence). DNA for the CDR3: TGTGCCAGTAGTATAGGGCAGGGAAGGAGGGATCAGCCCCAGCATTTT. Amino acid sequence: CASSIGQGRRDQPQHF.

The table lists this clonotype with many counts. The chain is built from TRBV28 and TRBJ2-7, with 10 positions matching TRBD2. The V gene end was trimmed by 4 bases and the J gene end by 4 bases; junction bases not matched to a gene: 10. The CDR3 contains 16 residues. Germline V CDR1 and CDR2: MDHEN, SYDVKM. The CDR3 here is CASSSPTSGKEYEQYF. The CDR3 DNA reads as TGTGCCAGCAGTTCCCCCACTAGCGGGAAGGAGTACGAGCAGTACTTC.

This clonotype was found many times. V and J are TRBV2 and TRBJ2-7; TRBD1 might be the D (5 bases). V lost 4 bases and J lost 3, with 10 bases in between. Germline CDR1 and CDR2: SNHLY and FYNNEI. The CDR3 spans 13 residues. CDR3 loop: CASSASTGYEQYF. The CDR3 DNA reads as TGTGCCAGCAGTGCCTCCACAGGCTACGAGCAGTACTTC.

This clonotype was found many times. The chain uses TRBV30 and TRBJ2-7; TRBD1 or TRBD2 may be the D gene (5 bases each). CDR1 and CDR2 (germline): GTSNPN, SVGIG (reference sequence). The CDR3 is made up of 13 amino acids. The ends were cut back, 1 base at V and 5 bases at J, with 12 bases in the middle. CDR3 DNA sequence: TGTGCCTGGAGTGCCGCAGGGAGCGACGAGCAGTACTTC. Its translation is CAWSAAGSDEQYF.

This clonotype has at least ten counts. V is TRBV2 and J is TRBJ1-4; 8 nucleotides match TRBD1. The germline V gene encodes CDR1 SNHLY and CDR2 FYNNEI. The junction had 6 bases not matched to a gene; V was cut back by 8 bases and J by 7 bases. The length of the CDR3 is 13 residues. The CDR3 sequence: CASSGQGGEKLFF. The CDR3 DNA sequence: TGTGCCAGCTCCGGACAGGGTGGTGAAAAACTGTTTTTT.